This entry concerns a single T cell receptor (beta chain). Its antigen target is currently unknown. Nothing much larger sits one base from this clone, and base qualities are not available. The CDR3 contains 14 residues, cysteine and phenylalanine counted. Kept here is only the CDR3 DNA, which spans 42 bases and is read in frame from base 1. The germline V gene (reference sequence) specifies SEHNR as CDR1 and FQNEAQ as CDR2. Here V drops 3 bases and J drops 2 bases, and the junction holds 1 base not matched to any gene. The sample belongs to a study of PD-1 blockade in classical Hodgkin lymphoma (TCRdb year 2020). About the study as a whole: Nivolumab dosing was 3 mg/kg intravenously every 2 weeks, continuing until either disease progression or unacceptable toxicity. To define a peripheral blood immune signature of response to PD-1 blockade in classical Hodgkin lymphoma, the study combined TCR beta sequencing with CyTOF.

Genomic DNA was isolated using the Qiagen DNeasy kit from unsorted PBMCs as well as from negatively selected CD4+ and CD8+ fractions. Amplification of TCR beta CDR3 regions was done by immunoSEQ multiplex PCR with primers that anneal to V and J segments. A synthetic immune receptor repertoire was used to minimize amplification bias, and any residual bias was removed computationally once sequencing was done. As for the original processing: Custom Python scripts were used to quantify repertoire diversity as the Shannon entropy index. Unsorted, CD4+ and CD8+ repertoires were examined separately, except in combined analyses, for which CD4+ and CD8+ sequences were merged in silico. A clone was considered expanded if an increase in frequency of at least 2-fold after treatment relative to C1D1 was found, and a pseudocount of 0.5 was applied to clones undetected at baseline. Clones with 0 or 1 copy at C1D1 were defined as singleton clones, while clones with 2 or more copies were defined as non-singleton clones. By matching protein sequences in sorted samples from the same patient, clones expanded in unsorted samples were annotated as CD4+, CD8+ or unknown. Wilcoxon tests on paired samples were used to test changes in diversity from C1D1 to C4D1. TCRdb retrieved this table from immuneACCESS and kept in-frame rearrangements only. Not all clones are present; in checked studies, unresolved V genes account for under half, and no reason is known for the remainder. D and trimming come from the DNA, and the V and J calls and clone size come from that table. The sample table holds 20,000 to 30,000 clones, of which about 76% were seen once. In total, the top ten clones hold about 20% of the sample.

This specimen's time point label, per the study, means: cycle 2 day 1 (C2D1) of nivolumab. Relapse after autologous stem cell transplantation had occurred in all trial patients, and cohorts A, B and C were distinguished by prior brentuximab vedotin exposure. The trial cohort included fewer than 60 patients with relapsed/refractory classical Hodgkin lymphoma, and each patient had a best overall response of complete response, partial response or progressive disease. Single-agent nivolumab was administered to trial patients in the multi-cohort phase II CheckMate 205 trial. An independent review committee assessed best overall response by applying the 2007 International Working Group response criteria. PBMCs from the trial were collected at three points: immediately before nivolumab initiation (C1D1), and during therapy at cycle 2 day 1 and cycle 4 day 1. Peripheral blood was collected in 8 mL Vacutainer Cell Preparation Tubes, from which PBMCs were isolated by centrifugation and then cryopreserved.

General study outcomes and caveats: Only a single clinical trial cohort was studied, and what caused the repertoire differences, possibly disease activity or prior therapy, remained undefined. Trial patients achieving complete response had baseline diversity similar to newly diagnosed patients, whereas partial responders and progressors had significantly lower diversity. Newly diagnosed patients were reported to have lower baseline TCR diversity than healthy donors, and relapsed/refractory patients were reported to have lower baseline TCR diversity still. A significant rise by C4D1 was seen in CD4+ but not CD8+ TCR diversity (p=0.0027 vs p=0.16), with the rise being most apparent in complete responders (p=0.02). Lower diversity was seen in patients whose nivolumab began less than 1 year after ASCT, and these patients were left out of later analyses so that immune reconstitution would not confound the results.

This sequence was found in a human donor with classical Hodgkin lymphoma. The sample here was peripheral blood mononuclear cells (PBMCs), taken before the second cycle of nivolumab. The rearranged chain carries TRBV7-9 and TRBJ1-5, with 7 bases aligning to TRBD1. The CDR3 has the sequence CASSFGQGNQPQHF. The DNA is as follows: TGTGCCAGCAGCTTTGGACAGGGCAATCAGCCCCAGCATTTT.